These 9 T cell receptor beta chains were all obtained from the same sample, sequenced in a study of cytomegalovirus exposure and HLA in healthy donors. 13 Jbeta primers and 60 Vbeta primers were used for the PCR. TCRdb's copy holds only in-frame clones and misses some; the assay was immunoSEQ multiplex PCR. Of around 110,000 clones in the sample, approximately 85% are singletons; the top ten hold 1.5% to 2%. What was sequenced was PBMCs. The receptor source for this set is a middle-aged man in good health and CMV-seronegative.

The chain recombines TRBV28 with TRBJ2-3; a possible D gene is TRBD2 (6 bases). Trimming took off 2 bases at V and 3 bases at J, with 12 bases between the two ends. The CDR3 length is 15 residues. CDR1 and CDR2 (germline): MDHEN, SYDVKM. In DNA, the CDR3 is TGTGCCAGCAGTTTAAGTCTAGCGAGGACAGATACGCAGTATTTT. Protein sequence: CASSLSLARTDTQYF.

This clone appeared a few times. This rearrangement joins TRBV5-1 to TRBJ2-2, with D tentatively TRBD2 (6 bases). Germline CDR1 SGHRS, CDR2 YFSETQ. Trimming took 0 bases from V and 5 from J, leaving 11 bases between them. The CDR3 consists of 15 residues. CDR3 DNA sequence: TGCGCCAGCAGCTTGGTTGCGGGAAGAACCGGGGAGCTGTTTTTT. Translating gives CASSLVAGRTGELFF.

The rearrangement links TRBV2 to TRBJ1-2; 9 bases agree with TRBD1. This CDR3 has 14 amino acids. Germline V gene lookup returns CDR1 SNHLY and CDR2 FYNNEI. V lost 8 bases, J lost 8 bases, and 12 bases stayed unmatched. CDR3 amino acids: CASSPGQGFGGYTF. The CDR3 DNA is TGTGCCAGCTCACCGGGACAGGGATTCGGCGGCTACACCTTC.

J is TRBJ2-5 and V is TRBV5-1, with a tentative D call TRBD1 (6 bases). V lost 0 bases and J 5 bases, leaving 14 bases between the germline ends. The CDR3 runs 15 residues. Germline CDR1 and CDR2: SGHRS and YFSETQ. The CDR3 loop reads CASSLVPGTLETQYF. In nucleotides, the CDR3 is TGCGCCAGCAGCTTGGTACCCGGGACATTGGAGACCCAGTACTTC.

The V and J genes are TRBV6-6 and TRBJ2-4, with D unresolved. Looked up from germline, CDR1 is MNHNY and CDR2 is SVGAGI (reference sequence). Trimming removed 4 bases from V and 0 bases from J, with 10 bases in between. The CDR3 totals 15 residues. CDR3 amino acids: CASSFQVRAKNIQYF. CDR3 coding DNA: TGTGCCAGCAGTTTCCAGGTTAGAGCCAAAAACATTCAGTACTTC.

This chain links TRBV19 with TRBJ2-7; D is perhaps TRBD1 (5 bases). Trimming stripped 5 bases from V and 5 bases from J, with 13 bases between. The CDR3 runs 13 residues. Germline CDR1 and CDR2: LNHDA and SQIVND (reference sequence). The CDR3, as DNA: TGTGCCAGTAGTGGGGCTTTTTTCGACGAGCAGTACTTC. Its protein product is CASSGAFFDEQYF.

The chain employs TRBV5-4 and TRBJ1-1, with D perhaps matching TRBD1 (5 bases). The V end lost 4 bases, the J end lost 0 bases, and 10 bases lay between the germline ends. There are 14 residues in the CDR3. The germline gives CDR1 SGHNT, CDR2 YYREEE (reference sequence). Here the CDR3 reads CASSHRQMNTEAFF. The CDR3 DNA follows: TGTGCCAGCAGCCACAGACAGATGAACACTGAAGCTTTCTTT. The complete variable domain, with remaining parts taken from reference TRBV5-4 and TRBJ1-1, reads ETGVTQSPTHLIKTRGQQVTLRCSSQSGHNTVSWYQQALGQGPQFIFQYYREEENGRGNFPPRFSGLQFPNYSSELNVNALELDDSALYLCASSHRQMNTEAFFGQGTRLTVV.

This chain connects TRBV5-1 to TRBJ2-2; 8 bases agree with TRBD1. Germline V CDR1 and CDR2: SGHRS, YFSETQ. Trimming at V came to 5 bases and at J to 4 bases, leaving 4 bases not matched to a gene. The CDR3 is 14 residues long. CDR3 residues: CASRGDRPTGELFF. The DNA of the CDR3 is TGCGCCAGCAGGGGGGACAGGCCCACCGGGGAGCTGTTTTTT.

This chain uses TRBV7-2 with TRBJ1-1; 10 bases agree with TRBD1. CDR1 is SGHTA and CDR2 is FQGNSA in the germline V gene. The CDR3 extends over 14 amino acids. The J segment lost 7 bases and the V segment lost 5 bases, leaving 7 bases of the junction unmatched. The CDR3 here is CASSPGRDRGEAFF. CDR3 nucleotide sequence: TGTGCCAGCAGCCCAGGAAGGGACAGGGGTGAAGCTTTCTTT.